This is a list of T cell receptor beta chains from one sample in a study of T cell clonotyping in hematopoietic cell transplantation. Profiled with immunoSEQ multiplex PCR; TCRdb holds only in-frame clones, not every one. Of fewer than 80,000 clones listed, 94% are singletons. The sample comprised peripheral blood mononuclear cells. The source of these receptors is a man aged 45-65 years in good health. Some clones in this sample may be carry-over from other donors' samples. Each CDR3 is given with its conserved first and last residue. Fields, in order: D gene, V gene, clone size, J gene, CDR3 DNA, CDR3 protein. The D gene is left open where the match is weak. Rows give clone size only sometimes, using once, few, many, or a class for an expanded clone.

D gene: .; V gene: TRBV5-1; clone size: .; J gene: TRBJ2-2; CDR3 DNA: TGCGCCAGCAGCCGTCCTGGGGGCTTGGGGGCCGGGGAGCTGTTTTTT; CDR3 protein: CASSRPGGLGAGELFF
D gene: TRBD2; V gene: TRBV7-2; clone size: .; J gene: TRBJ2-5; CDR3 DNA: TGTGCCAGCAGCTTAGGGGCACTAGCGGGTTCTAGGGAGACCCAGTACTTC; CDR3 protein: CASSLGALAGSRETQYF
D gene: TRBD2; V gene: TRBV4-2; clone size: .; J gene: TRBJ2-7; CDR3 DNA: TGTGCCAGCAGCCAAGATCGGACTAGCCCGAGCTCCTACGAGCAGTACTTC; CDR3 protein: CASSQDRTSPSSYEQYF
D gene: .; V gene: TRBV4-1; clone size: .; J gene: TRBJ2-2; CDR3 DNA: TGCGCCAGCAGCCCCCTCGAACTGGCGAACACCGGGGAGCTGTTTTTT; CDR3 protein: CASSPLELANTGELFF
D gene: TRBD1; V gene: TRBV5-1; clone size: .; J gene: TRBJ2-7; CDR3 DNA: TGCGCCAGCAGCTTGTGGGCCCTTGGACAGGGGAGATCCTACGAGCAGTACTTC; CDR3 protein: CASSLWALGQGRSYEQYF
D gene: TRBD2; V gene: TRBV29-1; clone size: .; J gene: TRBJ2-7; CDR3 DNA: TGCAGCGTTGAGCCCCTAGCGGGCTCCTACGAGCAGTACTTC; CDR3 protein: CSVEPLAGSYEQYF
D gene: .; V gene: TRBV2; clone size: .; J gene: TRBJ2-6; CDR3 DNA: TGTGCCAGCAGTGTTAGTCTGATCCCCTCTGGGGCCAACGTCCTGACTTTC; CDR3 protein: CASSVSLIPSGANVLTF
D gene: .; V gene: TRBV7-8; clone size: .; J gene: TRBJ2-5; CDR3 DNA: TGTGCCAGCAGCCCCGCGGGACAGCCAGGGGAGACCCAGTACTTC; CDR3 protein: CASSPAGQPGETQYF
D gene: .; V gene: TRBV6-5; clone size: few; J gene: TRBJ1-1; CDR3 DNA: TGTGCCAGCATGGCGGTTCGAGGCTCCACTGAAGCTTTCTTT; CDR3 protein: CASMAVRGSTEAFF
D gene: .; V gene: TRBV28; clone size: once; J gene: TRBJ2-7; CDR3 DNA: TGTGCCACCAAAGGTGGGGGCTCCCTCTACGAGCAGTACTTC; CDR3 protein: CATKGGGSLYEQYF
D gene: .; V gene: TRBV10-1; clone size: .; J gene: TRBJ1-6; CDR3 DNA: TGCGCCAGCAGAGAACCCCTCCAGGGATATAATTCACCCCTCCACTTT; CDR3 protein: CASREPLQGYNSPLHF
D gene: TRBD1; V gene: TRBV10-3; clone size: once; J gene: TRBJ2-7; CDR3 DNA: TGTGCCATCAGTGAGATTGCAGGGGGATACGAGCAGTACTTC; CDR3 protein: CAISEIAGGYEQYF
D gene: .; V gene: TRBV9; clone size: .; J gene: TRBJ2-5; CDR3 DNA: TGTGCCAGCAGCGTAGCGGGGGAGACCCAGTACTTC; CDR3 protein: CASSVAGETQYF
D gene: .; V gene: TRBV10-3; clone size: .; J gene: TRBJ2-3; CDR3 DNA: TGTGCCATCAGTGACCGGGCCCTGCGGCATAGCACAGATACGCAGTATTTT; CDR3 protein: CAISDRALRHSTDTQYF
D gene: .; V gene: TRBV6-5; clone size: .; J gene: TRBJ2-7; CDR3 DNA: TGTGCCAGCAGTAACAGCATTTCCTACGAGCAGTACTTC; CDR3 protein: CASSNSISYEQYF
D gene: .; V gene: TRBV5-1; clone size: .; J gene: TRBJ2-3; CDR3 DNA: TGCGCCAGCAGCTTGGGTACTACCCGAGCAGATACGCAGTATTTT; CDR3 protein: CASSLGTTRADTQYF
D gene: .; V gene: TRBV5-6; clone size: .; J gene: TRBJ1-5; CDR3 DNA: TGTGCCAGCAGCTTGACGGTCGGGGAACCGGGTGAGCCCCAGCATTTT; CDR3 protein: CASSLTVGEPGEPQHF
D gene: TRBD1; V gene: TRBV7-9; clone size: .; J gene: TRBJ1-1; CDR3 DNA: TGTGCCAGCAGCCTGGGACAGGGAAACACTGAAGCTTTCTTT; CDR3 protein: CASSLGQGNTEAFF
D gene: .; V gene: TRBV23-1; clone size: .; J gene: TRBJ2-5; CDR3 DNA: TGCGCCAGCGCCAGAGTCCAAGAGACCCAGTACTTC; CDR3 protein: CASARVQETQYF
D gene: TRBD2; V gene: TRBV10-2; clone size: .; J gene: TRBJ2-1; CDR3 DNA: TGCGCCAGCAGTCCACGAGCGGGAGGGGGTTACAATGAGCAGTTCTTC; CDR3 protein: CASSPRAGGGYNEQFF
D gene: .; V gene: TRBV11-2; clone size: .; J gene: TRBJ1-2; CDR3 DNA: TGTGCCAGCAGCTTAGATCTAAACTATGGCTACACCTTC; CDR3 protein: CASSLDLNYGYTF
D gene: .; V gene: TRBV27; clone size: .; J gene: TRBJ2-4; CDR3 DNA: TGTGCCAGCAGTTTCGGAGGGCAAAACATTCAGTACTTC; CDR3 protein: CASSFGGQNIQYF
D gene: .; V gene: TRBV28; clone size: once; J gene: TRBJ1-2; CDR3 DNA: TGTGCCAGCAGTTCCACCGCCGGGACGCTTAGGGGTGGCTACACCTTC; CDR3 protein: CASSSTAGTLRGGYTF
D gene: TRBD1; V gene: TRBV14; clone size: few; J gene: TRBJ1-1; CDR3 DNA: TGTGCCAGCAGCCAAGGGACAGGGACTGAAGCTTTCTTT; CDR3 protein: CASSQGTGTEAFF
D gene: TRBD1; V gene: TRBV5-4; clone size: .; J gene: TRBJ1-6; CDR3 DNA: TGTGCCAGCGGGACAGGGGGCCTTTCCAGTCCCGATAATTCACCCCTCCACTTT; CDR3 protein: CASGTGGLSSPDNSPLHF
D gene: TRBD1; V gene: TRBV11-1; clone size: once; J gene: TRBJ2-7; CDR3 DNA: TGTGCCAGCAGTCCGGGACAGGGGGTCTACGAGCAGTACTTC; CDR3 protein: CASSPGQGVYEQYF
D gene: .; V gene: TRBV10-3; clone size: few; J gene: TRBJ2-1; CDR3 DNA: TGTGCCATCCGGAGGGAAGCGGCGAGCTCCTACAATGAGCAGTTCTTC; CDR3 protein: CAIRREAASSYNEQFF
D gene: .; V gene: TRBV23-1; clone size: .; J gene: TRBJ2-2; CDR3 DNA: TGCGCCAGCACCCCTGGCAGGGTTGGGACCGGGGAGCTGTTTTTT; CDR3 protein: CASTPGRVGTGELFF
D gene: .; V gene: TRBV7-2; clone size: once; J gene: TRBJ2-7; CDR3 DNA: TGTGCCAGCAGCTTAGGGTCGGACTTGAGCTCCTACGAGCAGTACTTC; CDR3 protein: CASSLGSDLSSYEQYF
D gene: TRBD1; V gene: TRBV27; clone size: .; J gene: TRBJ2-7; CDR3 DNA: TGTGCCAGCAGAGGGACAGGGTACTTCGAGCAGTACTTC; CDR3 protein: CASRGTGYFEQYF
D gene: TRBD2; V gene: TRBV9; clone size: .; J gene: TRBJ2-3; CDR3 DNA: TGTGCCAGCAGCGTAGACGCTAGCGGGGGAACAGATACGCAGTATTTT; CDR3 protein: CASSVDASGGTDTQYF
D gene: TRBD1; V gene: TRBV29-1; clone size: .; J gene: TRBJ2-7; CDR3 DNA: TGCAGCGTTGAAGACCCGACAGGGCACTCCTACGAGCAGTACTTC; CDR3 protein: CSVEDPTGHSYEQYF
D gene: .; V gene: TRBV11-2; clone size: .; J gene: TRBJ2-5; CDR3 DNA: TGTGCCAGCAGCGGAACAGTAGGGTACGGGGAGACCCAGTACTTC; CDR3 protein: CASSGTVGYGETQYF
D gene: TRBD1; V gene: TRBV29-1; clone size: .; J gene: TRBJ2-5; CDR3 DNA: TGCAGCGTCAGCCGGGACAGGCCCGGAGAGACCCAGTACTTC; CDR3 protein: CSVSRDRPGETQYF
D gene: .; V gene: TRBV28; clone size: .; J gene: TRBJ1-4; CDR3 DNA: TGTGCCAGCAAGCTTTGGACAGATAATGAAAAACTGTTTTTT; CDR3 protein: CASKLWTDNEKLFF
D gene: TRBD2; V gene: TRBV7-2; clone size: .; J gene: TRBJ2-3; CDR3 DNA: TGTGCCAGCAGCTTAAGGACTAGCGGAAGCACAGATACGCAGTATTTT; CDR3 protein: CASSLRTSGSTDTQYF
D gene: TRBD1; V gene: TRBV6-6; clone size: once; J gene: TRBJ2-5; CDR3 DNA: TGTGCCAGCAGAGATACCGGGACAGGAGTCCAAGAGACCCAGTACTTC; CDR3 protein: CASRDTGTGVQETQYF
D gene: .; V gene: TRBV18; clone size: .; J gene: TRBJ2-7; CDR3 DNA: TGTGCCAGCTCACCAGGGTGGGCAGACTACGAGCAGTACTTC; CDR3 protein: CASSPGWADYEQYF
D gene: .; V gene: TRBV6-5; clone size: .; J gene: TRBJ2-5; CDR3 DNA: TGTGCCAGCAGTTACTGGCTCCAGGAACAAGAGACCCAGTACTTC; CDR3 protein: CASSYWLQEQETQYF
D gene: .; V gene: TRBV11-2; clone size: once; J gene: TRBJ2-3; CDR3 DNA: TGTGCCAGCAGCTCGAACGCAGATACGCAGTATTTT; CDR3 protein: CASSSNADTQYF
D gene: .; V gene: TRBV7-9; clone size: once; J gene: TRBJ2-2; CDR3 DNA: TGTGCCAGCAGCTTAGCCGGAGGGGGGACCGGGGAGCTGTTTTTT; CDR3 protein: CASSLAGGGTGELFF
D gene: .; V gene: TRBV7-2; clone size: .; J gene: TRBJ1-2; CDR3 DNA: TGTGCCAGCAGCCTACAGGGTTGGTATGGCTACACCTTC; CDR3 protein: CASSLQGWYGYTF
D gene: .; V gene: TRBV13; clone size: .; J gene: TRBJ2-1; CDR3 DNA: TGTGCCAGCAGCTTAGGCGGGGGCGATGAGCAGTTCTTC; CDR3 protein: CASSLGGGDEQFF
D gene: TRBD1; V gene: TRBV28; clone size: once; J gene: TRBJ2-7; CDR3 DNA: TGTGCCAGCAGCCAATTACAGGGGAGCTCCTACGAGCAGTACTTC; CDR3 protein: CASSQLQGSSYEQYF
D gene: .; V gene: TRBV2; clone size: .; J gene: TRBJ1-1; CDR3 DNA: TGTGCCAGCATGGCCAGGGAGGTAGGCACTGAAGCTTTCTTT; CDR3 protein: CASMAREVGTEAFF
D gene: .; V gene: TRBV6-5; clone size: .; J gene: TRBJ2-7; CDR3 DNA: TGTGCCAGCAGTTACGGCCGTGAGCCTTACGAGCAGTACTTC; CDR3 protein: CASSYGREPYEQYF